The 8 T cell receptor beta chains listed next were all sequenced from one sample in a study of radiotherapy plus CTLA-4 blockade in lung cancer. Libraries were prepared by immunoSEQ multiplex PCR; TCRdb keeps only in-frame clonotypes and omits some of them. The sample includes more than 40,000 clones, 65% to 75% of them seen just once. The input for sequencing was peripheral blood, taken from a patient treated with radiotherapy plus ipilimumab. All receptors derive from a human donor with non-small cell lung cancer who had a partial response to radiotherapy plus ipilimumab.

V and J are TRBV9 and TRBJ1-2, with 11 bases aligning to TRBD1. With 0 bases clipped from V and 8 bases from J, the junction kept 6 bases outside the gene matches. The CDR3 has 15 amino acids. Germline CDR1 reads SGDLS; CDR2 reads YYNGEE. The CDR3 coding sequence is TGTGCCAGCAGCGTAGCTACGGGACAGGGGGGCGGCTACACCTTC. This gives the protein CASSVATGQGGGYTF.

V gene TRBV2 combines with J gene TRBJ1-1; D is perhaps TRBD1 (5 bases). V shed 5 bases and J shed 4 bases, with 14 bases lying between them. The CDR3 extends over 14 amino acids. CDR1 and CDR2 from the germline V gene are SNHLY and FYNNEI. CDR3 loop: CASSIASGGTEAFF. The DNA for the CDR3 is TGTGCCAGCAGTATTGCTTCCGGGGGCACTGAAGCTTTCTTT.

This clone occurred once. This chain uses TRBV30 with TRBJ1-4, with no clear D. Germline values: CDR1 GTSNPN, CDR2 SVGIG (reference sequence). With 3 bases removed from V and 1 base from J, the gap between germline ends came to 12 bases. The CDR3 is 15 residues long. The CDR3, as DNA: TGTGCCTGGAGCGACGTTGGAGGAACTAATGAAAAACTGTTTTTT. This encodes CAWSDVGGTNEKLFF.

This CDR3 reads CAWSVLGGGTETQYF. Here the CDR3 DNA reads TGTGCCTGGAGTGTATTGGGAGGAGGGACCGAGACCCAGTACTTC. This chain joins TRBV30 and TRBJ2-5; TRBD2 might be the D (6 bases). Germline lookup yields CDR1 GTSNPN and CDR2 SVGIG (reference sequence). V was pared by 0 bases and J by 5 bases, with 16 bases between. This CDR3 is 15 amino acids long.

The rearrangement uses TRBV7-3 and TRBJ2-2; 10 positions match TRBD1. CDR1 and CDR2 from the germline V gene are SGHTA and FQGTGA. The CDR3 spans 17 residues. With V trimmed by 2 bases and J by 6 bases, 9 bases remained unmatched. The CDR3 sequence is CASSLYGGGTGAGELFF. The CDR3 bases are TGTGCCAGCAGCTTATATGGTGGCGGGACAGGGGCCGGGGAGCTGTTTTTT.

The rearrangement links TRBV4-3 to TRBJ2-6, with D maybe TRBD1 (6 bases). CDR3 length: 19 residues. The germline gives CDR1 LGHNA, CDR2 YSLEER. Trimming took off 3 bases at V and 0 bases at J, with 18 bases between the two ends. CDR3 in amino acids: CASSQAARDTTSGANVLTF. As DNA, the CDR3 is TGCGCCAGCAGCCAGGCCGCACGGGACACCACCTCTGGGGCCAACGTCCTGACTTTC.

J is TRBJ2-2 and V is TRBV11-3; 7 positions agree with TRBD1. J gave up 3 bases and V 3 bases, and 1 base lay outside the gene matches. CDR3 length: 14 amino acids. Germline CDR1 reads SGHNT; CDR2 reads YENEEA. The CDR3 loop is CASSFDRDTGELFF. Written as DNA, the CDR3 is TGTGCCAGCAGCTTTGACAGGGACACCGGGGAGCTGTTTTTT.

The rearrangement joins TRBV27 to TRBJ2-7, with a weak D call TRBD2 (5 bases). Germline CDR1 reads MNHEY; CDR2 reads SMNVEV (reference sequence). The CDR3 is 14 residues long. V lost 8 bases and J lost 3, with 17 bases in between. Here the CDR3 reads CASGSGGYLYEQYF. The CDR3 DNA sequence: TGTGCCAGCGGAAGTGGCGGGTACCTCTACGAGCAGTACTTC.